The TCR beta chain under discussion was sequenced for a study of chronic HIV infection and antiretroviral therapy. This clonotype was observed a handful of times. Germline assignment: CDR1 KGHDR and CDR2 SFDVKD. V shed 6 bases and J 7 bases; nucleotides not matched to a gene: 1. CDR3 length: 12 residues. TCRdb itself ran the 5' RACE reads through MiXCR, one entry per CDR3 protein. Here the sample spans roughly 48,000 distinct CDR3 sequences, about a fifth being singletons. The rearrangement joins TRBV24-1 to TRBJ2-1; 8 nucleotides agree with TRBD1. What was sequenced was peripheral blood. The TCR was taken from an adult who had HIV and had not received antiretroviral therapy, or was an uninfected healthy control (not recorded which). The DNA for the CDR3 is TGTGCCACCAGTCGGACAGGGAATGAGCAGTTCTTC. Protein sequence: CATSRTGNEQFF.